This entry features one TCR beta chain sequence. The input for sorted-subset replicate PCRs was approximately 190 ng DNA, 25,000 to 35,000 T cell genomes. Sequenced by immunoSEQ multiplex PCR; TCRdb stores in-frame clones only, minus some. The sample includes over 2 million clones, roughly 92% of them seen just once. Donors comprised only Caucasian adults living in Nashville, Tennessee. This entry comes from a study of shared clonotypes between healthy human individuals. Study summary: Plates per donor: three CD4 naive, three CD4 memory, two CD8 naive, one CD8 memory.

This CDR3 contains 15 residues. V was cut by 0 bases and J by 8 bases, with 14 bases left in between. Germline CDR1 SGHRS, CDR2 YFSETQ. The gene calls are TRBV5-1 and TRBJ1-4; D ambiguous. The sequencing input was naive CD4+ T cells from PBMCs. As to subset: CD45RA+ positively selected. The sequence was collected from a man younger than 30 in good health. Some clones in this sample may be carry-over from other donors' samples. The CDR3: CASSLESGRWEKLFF. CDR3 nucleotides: TGCGCCAGCAGCTTGGAGTCAGGCCGGTGGGAAAAACTGTTTTTT.